Reported below is one TCR beta chain. TCRdb reprocessed the RT-PCR reads with MiXCR, giving one entry per CDR3 protein. The sample holds about a million distinct CDR3 sequences, under 20% seen once. In germline, CDR1 is SQVTM, CDR2 ANQGSEA. V shed 5 bases and J 5 bases; nucleotides not matched to a gene: 5. The CDR3 loop spans 12 amino acids. This sample was included in a study of patients and donors after allogeneic stem cell transplantation. This rearrangement joins TRBV29-1 to TRBJ2-5; TRBD2 agrees at 7 bases. The sequence came from a human donor who was either an allogeneic HSCT recipient or a stem cell or donor lymphocyte infusion donor (not recorded which). It is not recorded whose cells these are; they may come from a transplant donor. The material sequenced was blood, either unsorted or a sorted T cell fraction (not recorded which). CDR3 nucleotide sequence: TGCAGCGTTACGGGGGGAGGGGAGACCCAGTACTTC. This translates into CSVTGGGETQYF.